This is a list of T cell receptor beta chains from one sample in a study of PD-1 blockade in mismatch repair-deficient tumors. Sequencing used immunoSEQ multiplex PCR; TCRdb keeps in-frame clones, though not all of them. The sample holds 90,000 to 120,000 clones, approximately 80% seen once. Sequenced here: peripheral blood, sampled roughly 35 weeks after starting pembrolizumab. The receptors here all came from an adult with mismatch repair-deficient cancer. CDR3s include the opening cysteine and the closing phenylalanine or tryptophan. A D gene is named only where the DNA matches it firmly. The size of a clone is reported for some rows only, either as once, few or many, or as a class for expanded clones.

TRBD1 - TRBJ1-1 TRBV18 TGTGCCAGCGGGAGGGGGCTAACTGAAGCTTTCTTT CASGRGLTEAFF
TRBD1 - TRBJ2-7 TRBV5-4 TGTGCCAGCAGCACCGGACAGGGGGGCCCCTACGAGCAGTACTTC CASSTGQGGPYEQYF
TRBD1 - TRBJ1-1 TRBV13 TGTGCCAGCAGCTTGACAGGGCGGAACACTGAAGCTTTCTTT CASSLTGRNTEAFF
TRBD1 - TRBJ1-1 TRBV5-4 TGTGCCAGCAGGCTAGGGGGCAGGGGGCAGAACACTGAAGCTTTCTTT CASRLGGRGQNTEAFF
- - TRBJ2-7 TRBV5-3 TGTGCCAGCAGCTTGGATACCGCGCTTGAGCAGTACTTC CASSLDTALEQYF
- - TRBJ1-2 TRBV7-8 TGTGCCAGCAGCATAATAGGGAACAGGGTAAACTATGGCTACACCTTC CASSIIGNRVNYGYTF
TRBD1 - TRBJ2-3 TRBV5-1 TGCGCCAGCAGCTCGACAGGGAGTAAAACAGATACGCAGTATTTT CASSSTGSKTDTQYF
TRBD1 - TRBJ1-2 TRBV5-1 TGCGCCAGCAGCCGGGACAGGGGGGGCCTGAGTGGCTACACCTTC CASSRDRGGLSGYTF
TRBD2 - TRBJ2-3 TRBV10-2 TGCGCCAGCAGTGACCTAGCGGTGAGCACAGATACGCAGTATTTT CASSDLAVSTDTQYF
- - TRBJ2-1 TRBV2 TGTGCCAGCAGTGACGGTAGGACAGACCCCCTTGAGCAGTTCTTC CASSDGRTDPLEQFF
TRBD2 - TRBJ2-7 TRBV7-9 TGTGCCAGCAGCTTAAGCGGGAGACTCTCCTACGAGCAGTACTTC CASSLSGRLSYEQYF
- - TRBJ2-3 TRBV4-1 TGCGCCAGCAGCCAATCCATAGCCTTTAGCACAGATACGCAGTATTTT CASSQSIAFSTDTQYF
- - TRBJ2-7 TRBV4-1 TGCGCCAGCAGCCAAGATAACAGTGTCCCCTACGAGCAGTACTTC CASSQDNSVPYEQYF
- - TRBJ1-1 TRBV2 TGTGCCAGCAGTGGTTATGGGTCCCAGAACACTGAAGCTTTCTTT CASSGYGSQNTEAFF
TRBD1 once TRBJ1-1 TRBV5-1 TGCGCCAGCAGCTCGACAGGGGCCTACACTGAAGCTTTCTTT CASSSTGAYTEAFF
- few TRBJ1-2 TRBV9 TGTGCCAGCAGCAGGCGGGGGGGAGACTATGGCTACACCTTC CASSRRGGDYGYTF
- few TRBJ1-2 TRBV13 TGTGCCAGCAGCTCCTCAGAAGCTAACTATGGCTACACCTTC CASSSSEANYGYTF
TRBD1 - TRBJ1-3 TRBV11-2 TGTGCCAGCGGGGGACAGGGCTCTGGAAACACCATATATTTT CASGGQGSGNTIYF
- - TRBJ2-2 TRBV29-1 TGCAGCGTTTATGAGACAGGCGACACCGGGGAGCTGTTTTTT CSVYETGDTGELFF
TRBD2 - TRBJ2-5 TRBV19 TGTGCCAGTAGTGTCCTAGCGGGCGCCCAAGAGACCCAGTACTTC CASSVLAGAQETQYF
- once TRBJ1-5 TRBV4-1 TGCGCCAGCAGCCAAGATTGGCCTAATCAGCCCCAGCATTTT CASSQDWPNQPQHF
TRBD1 - TRBJ1-2 TRBV9 TGTGCCAGCAGCGTAGGACAGGGTGCCCCTGGCTACACCTTC CASSVGQGAPGYTF
- - TRBJ1-1 TRBV30 TGTGCCTGGAGTGGGCAGAAGAACACTGAAGCTTTCTTT CAWSGQKNTEAFF
TRBD2 - TRBJ2-5 TRBV6-6 TGTGCCAGCAGGCGGGGGGGGCGAGGAGAGACCCAGTACTTC CASRRGGRGETQYF
TRBD1 - TRBJ2-7 TRBV2 TGTGCCAGCAGGACCACGGACAGGGCCTACGAGCAGTACTTC CASRTTDRAYEQYF
TRBD1 - TRBJ2-5 TRBV5-4 TGTGCCAGCAGCCCAGGACAGGCTCCAGAGACCCAGTACTTC CASSPGQAPETQYF
TRBD2 - TRBJ2-5 TRBV11-1 TGTGCCAGCAGCTTATTAGCGGGAGAAATTGAGACCCAGTACTTC CASSLLAGEIETQYF
TRBD1 - TRBJ2-3 TRBV6-1 TGTGCCAGCAGTGTCAGGGGGTTTCGCACAGATACGCAGTATTTT CASSVRGFRTDTQYF
TRBD1 - TRBJ1-2 TRBV7-9 TGTGCCAGCAGCGAATTGACAGGGGGCGAAGACTATGGCTACACCTTC CASSELTGGEDYGYTF
- few TRBJ2-2 TRBV25-1 TGTGCCAGCAGTGCCCATCGTAACACCGGGGAGCTGTTTTTT CASSAHRNTGELFF
TRBD2 - TRBJ2-1 TRBV27 TGTGCCAGCAGTTGGGGGACTATCACAAATGAGCAGTTCTTC CASSWGTITNEQFF
- - TRBJ2-6 TRBV20-1 TGCAGTGCCGCCGGGGCCAACGTCCTGACTTTC CSAAGANVLTF
- - TRBJ2-3 TRBV12-5 TGTGCTAGTGGTTTGGGCAGGGGCTTCACAGATACGCAGTATTTT CASGLGRGFTDTQYF
- - TRBJ1-2 TRBV12-5 TGTGCTAGTGGTTTGGTACTTATTCCTCCTCGGGTGAATAGGTCCGAGAACTATGGCTACACCTTC CASGLVLIPPRVNRSENYGYTF
TRBD2 - TRBJ2-1 TRBV27 TGTGCCAGCAGTTTGGGGAGGGCCATAAATGAGCAGTTCTTC CASSLGRAINEQFF
- - TRBJ1-2 TRBV28 TGTGCCAGCAATCCGGGACCAGCTAACTATGGCTACACCTTC CASNPGPANYGYTF